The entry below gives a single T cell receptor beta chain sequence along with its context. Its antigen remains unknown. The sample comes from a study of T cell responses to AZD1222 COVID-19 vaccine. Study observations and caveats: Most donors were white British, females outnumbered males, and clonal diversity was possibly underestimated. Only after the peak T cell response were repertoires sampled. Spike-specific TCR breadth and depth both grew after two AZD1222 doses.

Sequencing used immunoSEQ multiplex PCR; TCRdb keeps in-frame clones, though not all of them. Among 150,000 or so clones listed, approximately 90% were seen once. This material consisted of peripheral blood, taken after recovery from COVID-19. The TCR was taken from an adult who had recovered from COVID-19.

The CDR3 DNA reads TGTGCCAGCATTGTCGACAACTCCTACGAGCAGTACTTC. Its translation is CASIVDNSYEQYF. V and J are TRBV5-5 and TRBJ2-7; D gene uncertain. The CDR3 runs to 13 residues. Trimming cost V 6 bases and J 0 bases, with 10 bases left between them. Germline CDR1 is SGHKS and CDR2 is YYEKEE (reference sequence).